Below, 30 T cell receptor beta chains from the same sample are listed, as sequenced in a study of T cells after posttransplantation cyclophosphamide. Repertoires were generated with immunoSEQ multiplex PCR, while TCRdb's copy carries only in-frame clones and drops some. Of fewer than 25,000 clones in the sample, roughly nine tenths were seen once. Methotrexate plus calcineurin inhibitor accompanied controls' myeloablative marrow transplants; sampling was 1 year later. The sample here was PBMCs, taken after an allogeneic stem cell transplant with a calcineurin inhibitor and methotrexate. These receptors all stem from a female patient in her fifties who received an allogeneic stem cell transplant from an unrelated donor, was CMV-positive, and had chronic GVHD only. Among the T cells, some may be from the graft donor.

The V and J genes are TRBV30 and TRBJ1-3, with no clear D. The CDR3 is 13 amino acids. Germline assignment: CDR1 GTSNPN and CDR2 SVGIG (reference sequence). V was pared by 0 bases and J by 8 bases, with 11 bases between. CDR3 nucleotides: TGTGCCTGGAGTGTACGGGAAAGGGACACCATATATTTT. Amino acids: CAWSVRERDTIYF.

The chain has TRBV9 and TRBJ2-1; TRBD2 agrees at 13 bases. Germline CDR1 SGDLS, CDR2 YYNGEE. The V segment lost 0 bases and the J segment 4 bases; nucleotides outside the gene matches: 7. The CDR3 has 18 amino acids. The CDR3 here is CASSVGPSGLAGYNEQFF. CDR3 in DNA: TGTGCCAGCAGCGTAGGACCTTCGGGACTAGCGGGATACAATGAGCAGTTCTTC.

The chain couples TRBV9 to TRBJ2-1, with TRBD1 identical over 9 bases. V was pared by 3 bases and J by 5 bases, with 12 bases of the junction left unmatched. The CDR3 is 17 residues long. Per germline, CDR1 SGDLS and CDR2 YYNGEE. The DNA for the CDR3 is TGTGCCAGCAGCGCTATAGGGGGGACAGGGCCCAACAATGAGCAGTTCTTC. Translation gives CASSAIGGTGPNNEQFF.

This chain joins TRBV5-4 and TRBJ1-4; possibly TRBD1 for D (6 bases). The CDR3 covers 16 residues. With 7 bases removed from V and 2 bases from J, the gap between germline ends came to 18 bases. CDR1 and CDR2 (germline): SGHNT, YYREEE (reference sequence). The CDR3 DNA reads as TGTGCCAGCTCGGTAGGGGGAAGACTGACTAATGAAAAACTGTTTTTT. This encodes CASSVGGRLTNEKLFF.

The chain combines TRBV28 with TRBJ2-3, with 12 bases lining up with TRBD2. Trimming took 6 bases from V and 4 from J; bases not matched to a gene: 8. The CDR3 covers 16 residues. Germline CDR1 reads MDHEN; CDR2 reads SYDVKM. The CDR3: CASREGLAGPADTQYF. DNA of the CDR3: TGTGCCAGCAGGGAGGGACTAGCGGGCCCCGCAGATACGCAGTATTTT.

This clone was observed once. The chain couples TRBV7-3 to TRBJ2-2; TRBD1 is a possible D gene (5 bases). This CDR3 comprises 13 residues. Trimming took off 5 bases at V and 6 bases at J, with 10 bases between the two ends. Germline assignment: CDR1 SGHTA and CDR2 FQGTGA. For the CDR3, the DNA is TGTGCCAGCAGCCCGAGGACACCCGGGGAGCTGTTTTTT. Translation gives CASSPRTPGELFF.

The CDR3 DNA is TGTGCCAGCAGCGTGAGGACAGACACCGGGGAGCTGTTTTTT. Translation: CASSVRTDTGELFF. The rearrangement uses TRBV9 and TRBJ2-2; tentatively, D is TRBD1 (6 bases). Germline-derived CDR1 and CDR2 are SGDLS and YYNGEE. Trimming cost V 2 bases and J 3 bases, with 8 bases left between them. The CDR3 is 14 amino acids.

The chain combines TRBV27 with TRBJ2-1; TRBD1 aligns across 9 bases. The CDR3 spans 16 residues. The ends lost 2 bases at V and 4 bases at J; junction bases unmatched: 6. CDR1 and CDR2 (germline): MNHEY, SMNVEV (reference sequence). The CDR3 DNA reads as TGTGCCAGCAGTTTAGGGGGGACAGGGAAATACAATGAGCAGTTCTTC. Translation gives CASSLGGTGKYNEQFF.

This chain connects TRBV7-3 to TRBJ2-1; no firm D call. The CDR3 runs to 13 residues. The V and J ends lost 4 bases and 5 bases respectively, with 9 bases between them. Germline V lookup: CDR1 SGHTA, CDR2 FQGTGA. Here the CDR3 DNA reads TGTGCCAGCAGCTCCGGGTCCAACAATGAGCAGTTCTTC. It is translated as CASSSGSNNEQFF.

V and J are TRBV7-3 and TRBJ2-1; D not certain. Per germline, CDR1 SGHTA and CDR2 FQGTGA. CDR3 size: 13 residues. Trimming took 2 bases from V and 6 from J, leaving 8 bases between them. In DNA, the CDR3 is TGTGCCAGCAGCTTACGCCCCGGCAATGAGCAGTTCTTC. It translates to CASSLRPGNEQFF.

This chain joins TRBV28 and TRBJ2-3; 10 nucleotides line up with TRBD2. The CDR3 covers 16 residues. CDR1 is MDHEN and CDR2 is SYDVKM in the germline V gene. The V gene end was trimmed by 5 bases and the J gene end by 1 base; junction bases not matched to a gene: 6. This CDR3 reads CASSRPLAGGTDTQYF. For the CDR3, the DNA is TGTGCCAGCAGTCGCCCCCTAGCGGGAGGCACAGATACGCAGTATTTT.

In its sample, this clone was seen a few times. In the same sample, other DNA sequences code for this CDR3. The V and J genes are TRBV7-2 and TRBJ2-2; D is unresolved. The CDR3 runs 14 residues. Trimming pared 1 base from V and 3 bases from J, leaving 6 bases between. Per germline, CDR1 SGHTA and CDR2 FQGNSA. CDR3 residues: CASSLGRYTGELFF. The CDR3 DNA is TGTGCCAGCAGCTTAGGCAGATACACCGGGGAGCTGTTTTTT.

This rearrangement joins TRBV25-1 to TRBJ1-3, with a tentative D call TRBD1 (5 bases). This CDR3 has 16 residues. CDR1 MGHDK and CDR2 SYGVNS come from the germline V gene. Trimming took off 4 bases at V and 4 bases at J, with 17 bases between the two ends. CDR3 DNA: TGTGCCAGCAGTGGCTCCCTTGGAAGGGGAGGAAACACCATATATTTT. Its translation: CASSGSLGRGGNTIYF.

V gene TRBV29-1 combines with J gene TRBJ2-2, with D perhaps TRBD2 (6 bases). Germline CDR1 is SQVTM and CDR2 is ANQGSEA. V gave up 5 bases and J gave up 3 bases, with 7 bases separating them. The CDR3 has 12 amino acids. CDR3 protein: CSVRRDTGELFF. In nucleotides, the CDR3 is TGCAGCGTTAGGAGGGACACCGGGGAGCTGTTTTTT.

The V call is TRBV19, the J call TRBJ1-1; D gene uncertain. CDR1 is LNHDA and CDR2 is SQIVND in the germline V gene (reference sequence). Between the trimmed V and J ends, which lost 5 bases and 4 bases, there was a span of 20 bases. The CDR3 has 16 residues. CDR3 loop: CASSSQVLLIRTEAFF. CDR3 DNA: TGTGCCAGTAGTTCTCAGGTTCTACTGATACGCACTGAAGCTTTCTTT.

This clone has only one observation. The V gene is TRBV5-1, the J gene TRBJ1-2; maybe TRBD1 (6 bases). Trimming left V 0 bases short and J 6 bases short, with 9 bases between. CDR3 length: 13 residues. Germline CDR1 SGHRS, CDR2 YFSETQ. The CDR3 protein is CASSLGQGNGYTF. CDR3 nucleotides: TGCGCCAGCAGCTTGGGTCAGGGGAATGGCTACACCTTC.

The gene calls are TRBV7-2 and TRBJ2-3; D remains unclear. Germline CDR1 reads SGHTA; CDR2 reads FQGNSA. This CDR3 contains 18 residues. Trimming removed 1 base at V and 2 bases at J, with 19 bases between. CDR3 in DNA: TGTGCCAGCAGCTTAGTCACTGGTTTTGAATTCCACACAGATACGCAGTATTTT. Its protein product is CASSLVTGFEFHTDTQYF.

This rearrangement joins TRBV6-1 to TRBJ1-1; D unresolved. V lost 6 bases and J lost 5, with 13 bases in between. The CDR3 totals 13 residues. Germline V gene data show CDR1 as MNHNS and CDR2 as SASEGT. The CDR3, as DNA: TGTGCCAGCAGCGCGGATCCACGGACTGAAGCTTTCTTT. Its protein product is CASSADPRTEAFF.

The chain has TRBV4-2 and TRBJ1-6; 8 positions agree with TRBD1. After removal of 1 base from V and 10 bases from J, the junction contained 9 bases not matched to a gene. Germline V gene lookup returns CDR1 LGHNA and CDR2 YNFKEQ. The CDR3 has 16 residues. The CDR3 reads CASSQGQGSLGSPLHF. The CDR3 nucleotides read TGTGCCAGCAGCCAAGGACAGGGGAGCCTCGGATCACCCCTCCACTTT.

The V call is TRBV4-2, the J call TRBJ2-2, with 8 bases identical to TRBD1. With 0 bases clipped from V and 0 bases from J, the junction kept 6 bases outside the gene matches. The CDR3 is 18 amino acids. In germline, CDR1 is LGHNA, CDR2 YNFKEQ. CDR3 sequence (DNA): TGTGCCAGCAGCCAAGATCACCAGGACAGGGCGAACACCGGGGAGCTGTTTTTT. This encodes CASSQDHQDRANTGELFF.

J is TRBJ2-7 and V is TRBV7-9; TRBD2 is a possible D gene (5 bases). Germline values: CDR1 SEHNR, CDR2 FQNEAQ (reference sequence). Trimming removed 2 bases at V and 2 bases at J, with 7 bases between. The CDR3 sequence is 13 residues long. CDR3 sequence: CASSLPGTYEQYF. The DNA of the CDR3 is TGTGCCAGCAGCTTACCCGGGACCTACGAGCAGTACTTC. Drawing the rest from reference TRBV7-9 and TRBJ2-7, the complete variable domain is DTGVSQNPRHKITKRGQNVTFRCDPISEHNRLYWYRQTLGQGPEFLTYFQNEAQLEKSRLLSDRFSAERPKGSFSTLEIQRTEQGDSAMYLCASSLPGTYEQYFGPGTRLTVT.

The chain uses TRBV9 and TRBJ2-7; no clear D. The CDR3 has 14 amino acids. Germline CDR1 is SGDLS and CDR2 is YYNGEE. V dropped 4 bases and J dropped 0 bases, with 11 bases sitting between them. Here the CDR3 reads CASSPQVPSYEQYF. The CDR3 DNA follows: TGTGCCAGCAGCCCTCAGGTACCCTCCTACGAGCAGTACTTC.

V gene TRBV9 combines with J gene TRBJ2-1; TRBD2 agrees at 12 bases. CDR3 length: 18 amino acids. The germline V gene has CDR1 SGDLS and CDR2 YYNGEE. V was pared by 4 bases and J by 1 base, with 9 bases of the junction left unmatched. The CDR3 loop reads CASSPRLAGESSYNEQFF. CDR3 DNA: TGTGCCAGCAGCCCCCGACTAGCGGGAGAGTCGTCCTACAATGAGCAGTTCTTC.

The chain joins TRBV2 to TRBJ1-5; 12 nucleotides align to TRBD1. The CDR3 is made up of 14 amino acids. The ends lost 6 bases at V and 7 bases at J; junction bases unmatched: 4. Germline V gene data show CDR1 as SNHLY and CDR2 as FYNNEI. The CDR3 DNA is TGTGCCAGCAGGGGGACAGGGGGCATCCAGCCCCAGCATTTT. It yields the protein CASRGTGGIQPQHF.

The chain joins TRBV5-4 to TRBJ1-3; 7 nucleotides line up with TRBD1. The J segment lost 2 bases and the V segment lost 3 bases, leaving 8 bases of the junction unmatched. Germline assignment: CDR1 SGHNT and CDR2 YYREEE (reference sequence). CDR3 size: 16 residues. The CDR3 is CASSWDPTGAGNTIYF. In DNA form, the CDR3 reads TGTGCCAGCAGCTGGGACCCTACAGGGGCTGGAAACACCATATATTTT.

The chain is built from TRBV11-3 and TRBJ1-1, with D hard to call. The V gene's germline CDR1 is SGHNT and CDR2 YENEEA. Trimming removed 4 bases from V and 5 bases from J, with 17 bases in between. The CDR3 loop spans 15 amino acids. The CDR3 region has the DNA TGTGCCAGCAGCTCTCCGGGCCCCCGAGGGACTGAAGCTTTCTTT. This sequence encodes CASSSPGPRGTEAFF.

CDR3 loop: CASSLVGQTHYEQYF. The CDR3 bases are TGTGCCAGCAGCCTGGTGGGACAGACTCACTACGAGCAGTACTTC. This sequence joins TRBV7-2 and TRBJ2-7; TRBD1 aligns across 7 bases. The CDR3 contains 15 residues. In germline, CDR1 is SGHTA, CDR2 FQGNSA. Unmatched junction bases numbered 10, after V lost 5 bases and J lost 3 bases.

This rearrangement joins TRBV9 to TRBJ2-7; TRBD2 matches at 11 bases. After removal of 4 bases from V and 3 bases from J, the junction contained 3 bases not matched to a gene. In germline, CDR1 is SGDLS, CDR2 YYNGEE. The CDR3 length is 14 residues. In DNA, the CDR3 is TGTGCCAGCAGCTCGGGACTAGCGGACTACGAGCAGTACTTC. It translates to CASSSGLADYEQYF.

This chain joins TRBV2 and TRBJ1-4; D not resolved. The CDR3 runs 13 residues. From germline, CDR1 is SNHLY and CDR2 FYNNEI. The V end was cut by 7 bases, the J end by 5 bases, with 11 bases between. DNA of the CDR3: TGTGCCAGCAAAGGTTGGGCGAATGAAAAACTGTTTTTT. Its translation is CASKGWANEKLFF.

This clone came up once. V is TRBV7-9 and J is TRBJ1-5, with TRBD1 matching 7 bases. V was pared by 4 bases and J by 1 base, with 10 bases of the junction left unmatched. In germline, CDR1 is SEHNR, CDR2 FQNEAQ (reference sequence). The CDR3 is made up of 17 amino acids. The CDR3 is CASSSNPRTGSNQPQHF. The CDR3 coding sequence is TGTGCCAGCAGCTCGAACCCCAGGACAGGAAGCAATCAGCCCCAGCATTTT.